The rows below give T cell receptor beta chains drawn from one sample of a study of identical twins. TCRdb ran MiXCR on the 5' RACE reads and lists one entry per CDR3 protein. The table has some 570,000 distinct CDR3 sequences, approximately 20% seen once; the top ten hold around 0.48%. This sample was shared with a second study, whose subject was yellow fever vaccine responses in identical twins.

The sequencing sample was made of CD4+ T cells sorted from blood. The receptor source for this set is a woman under 30 in good health. CDR3s include the opening cysteine and the closing phenylalanine or tryptophan. D genes are given only for firm matches. The listing skips clone size in some rows; elsewhere it reads once, few, many or a size class.

size,J,V,D,DNA,CDR3
NA,TRBJ2-5,TRBV5-1,NA,TGCGCCAGCAGCTTGACCCCTCGGGGCGGGCCACAAGAGACCCAGTACTTC,CASSLTPRGGPQETQYF
NA,TRBJ2-5,TRBV5-1,NA,TGCGCCAGCAGCTTGGAACCAGGGAGTAGGGAGACCCAGTACTTC,CASSLEPGSRETQYF
few,TRBJ2-1,TRBV10-3,TRBD2,TGTGCCATCACCCCTAGCGGGGGGGCCTTATCCTACAATGAGCAGTTCTTC,CAITPSGGALSYNEQFF
few,TRBJ1-4,TRBV20-1,NA,TGCAGTGCTAGATCCACTGGGGAAAAACTGTTTTTT,CSARSTGEKLFF
NA,TRBJ1-1,TRBV6-2/TRBV6-3,NA,TGTGCCAGCAGTAACGCGGGAACTCGAGGAGACACTGAAGCTTTCTTT,CASSNAGTRGDTEAFF
NA,TRBJ2-1,TRBV7-2,TRBD2,TGTGCCAGCAGACGCACTACTAGCGGGGGGAACAATGAGCAGTTCTTC,CASRRTTSGGNNEQFF
few,TRBJ2-1,TRBV10-3,TRBD2,TGTGCCATCAGTGTTACCACCGGGACTAGCGGGTCCAATGAGCAGTTCTTC,CAISVTTGTSGSNEQFF
NA,TRBJ2-1,TRBV7-3,TRBD1,TGTGCCAGCAGCTTAACGTTGGGACAGGGGGACAATGAGCAGTTCTTC,CASSLTLGQGDNEQFF
NA,TRBJ2-7,TRBV5-1,TRBD1,TGCGCCAGCAGCCGGACAGGGGACCTGCTATACGAGCAGTACTTC,CASSRTGDLLYEQYF
NA,TRBJ2-3,TRBV6-5,TRBD2,TGTGCCAGCAAGTTGGTCCTAGCGGGTTCTAGCACAGATACGCAGTATTTT,CASKLVLAGSSTDTQYF
NA,TRBJ1-1,TRBV5-1,NA,TGCGCCAGCAGCTTCAGGGTGGCTTCGATGAACACTGAAGCTTTCTTT,CASSFRVASMNTEAFF
NA,TRBJ1-2,TRBV5-6,NA,TGTGCCAGCAGTTCCGGGACCCGAGAGGACTATGGCTACACCTTC,CASSSGTREDYGYTF
NA,TRBJ2-1,TRBV7-3,TRBD1,TGTGCCAGCAGCATGACAGGGACGGTTTACAATGAGCAGTTCTTC,CASSMTGTVYNEQFF
many,TRBJ2-7,TRBV5-1,NA,TGCGCCAGCAGCTTAACCGTCTCCTACGAGCAGTACTTC,CASSLTVSYEQYF
NA,TRBJ2-6,TRBV12-3/TRBV12-4,NA,TGTGCCAGCCACGGAGATGGGGCCAACGTCCTGACTTTC,CASHGDGANVLTF
NA,TRBJ1-1,TRBV20-1,NA,TGCTGTGCTAGAGATCGAACAGGACGGAACACTGAAGCTTTCTTT,CCARDRTGRNTEAFF
NA,TRBJ2-3,TRBV20-1,TRBD2,TGCAGTGCCGCGGGGAGGGATGGCCTGGATACGCAGTATTTT,CSAAGRDGLDTQYF
many,TRBJ2-1,TRBV3-1,TRBD2,TGTGCCAGCAGCCAAGATTCGCGGGGGGACGAGCAGTTCTTC,CASSQDSRGDEQFF
few,TRBJ2-6,TRBV7-2,NA,TGTGCCAGCAGCTTACATTCGTCCCTCTCTGGGGCCAACGTCCTGACTTTC,CASSLHSSLSGANVLTF
few,TRBJ2-5,TRBV5-1,TRBD2,TGCGCCAGCAGCCTCAGACTAGCGGGAGGGCCCTTCCAAGAGACCCAGTACTTC,CASSLRLAGGPFQETQYF
few,TRBJ1-2,TRBV12-3/TRBV12-4,NA,TGTGCCAGCAGCCCAGAGGCGGTGAGCTATGGCTACACCTTC,CASSPEAVSYGYTF
few,TRBJ2-1,TRBV15,TRBD2,TGTGCCACCCAAACCAAAGCGGGAGGAGGGTTCGGCAATGAGCAGTTCTTC,CATQTKAGGGFGNEQFF
few,TRBJ2-1,TRBV4-2,TRBD2,TGTGCCAGCAGCCAGGGACTAGCGGGAGACAATGAGCAGTTCTTC,CASSQGLAGDNEQFF
NA,TRBJ2-3,TRBV4-1,TRBD1,TGCGCTAGCAGCCAAGAGGAGGCAAGGGGGCTGGGATTAGATACGCAGTATTTT,CASSQEEARGLGLDTQYF
NA,TRBJ2-5,TRBV28,TRBD1,TGTGCCAGCAGTTTCGGGGGACAGGGGAGAGAGACCCAGTACTTC,CASSFGGQGRETQYF
once,TRBJ2-1,TRBV28,NA,TGTGCCAGCATGAGCGGATACAATGAGCAGTTCTTC,CASMSGYNEQFF
NA,TRBJ2-3,TRBV2,NA,TGTGCCAGCAGTGGCTTTTGGGGTTCGAGCACAGATACGCAGTATTTT,CASSGFWGSSTDTQYF
few,TRBJ2-3,TRBV12-3/TRBV12-4,NA,TGTGCCAGCAGTACCCTCCGGGTTAATACGCAGTATTTT,CASSTLRVNTQYF
NA,TRBJ2-1,TRBV24-1,NA,TGTGCCACCAGTGACCAGCCGGGACACCTCCTCAGCTCCTACAATGAGCAGTTCTTC,CATSDQPGHLLSSYNEQFF
NA,TRBJ2-3,TRBV12-3/TRBV12-4,TRBD2,TGTGCCAGCAGTTTTCCGGTGGGGGGGTCAGATACGCAGTATTTT,CASSFPVGGSDTQYF
NA,TRBJ1-1,TRBV12-5,NA,TGTGCTAGTGGTTTGGTAGGTAATATCGGGACGATCCTGAACACTGAAGCTTTCTTT,CASGLVGNIGTILNTEAFF
few,TRBJ2-4,TRBV15,TRBD2,TGTGCCACCAGCAGAGATTGGATGGCAGGGAGGGACATTCAGTACTTC,CATSRDWMAGRDIQYF
once,TRBJ2-3,TRBV20-1,TRBD2,TGCAGTGCTAGAGGGACTAGCGGGAGGTTCGGAGATACGCAGTATTTT,CSARGTSGRFGDTQYF
NA,TRBJ2-1,TRBV6-1,TRBD2,TGTGCCAGCAGTGTGCCCGGGGGGGGAAAGTACAATGAGCAGTTCTTC,CASSVPGGGKYNEQFF
NA,TRBJ2-1,TRBV19,TRBD2,TGTGCCAGTAGGCAGGGACTAGCGAAGGGGAGTGAGCAGTTCTTC,CASRQGLAKGSEQFF
few,TRBJ1-6,TRBV5-1,NA,TGCGCCAGCAGCTTGGACAGGGAGACTTCACCCCTCCACTTT,CASSLDRETSPLHF
few,TRBJ1-1,TRBV29-1,NA,TGCAGCGCCGGACATGGGAACACTGAAGCTTTCTTT,CSAGHGNTEAFF
many,TRBJ2-5,TRBV5-1,NA,TGCGCCAGCAGCGTTACAGGTTCCCAAGAGACCCAGTACTTC,CASSVTGSQETQYF
few,TRBJ1-6,TRBV7-2,NA,TGTGCCAGCAGCCAAAAAGGGCAGTATAATTCACCCCTCCACTTT,CASSQKGQYNSPLHF
NA,TRBJ2-3,TRBV20-1,NA,TGCAGTGCTAGAGCTAGAAACACAGATACGCAGTATTTT,CSARARNTDTQYF
few,TRBJ2-1,TRBV2,TRBD2,TGTGCCAGCGTGCTAGCGGCCCAAGAGCAGTTCTTC,CASVLAAQEQFF
few,TRBJ1-1,TRBV5-1,NA,TGCGCCAGCAGCTTGAACGGGGACACTGAAGCTTTCTTT,CASSLNGDTEAFF
NA,TRBJ2-1,TRBV7-2,TRBD2,TGTGCCAGCAGAAACGGACTAGCGGGTAGTTTGGGTACGCAGTTCTTC,CASRNGLAGSLGTQFF
few,TRBJ2-4,TRBV7-9,NA,TGTGCCAGCAGCTTAGACACAGGTCTAGCCAAAAACATTCAGTACTTC,CASSLDTGLAKNIQYF
NA,TRBJ2-3,TRBV6-1,TRBD2,TGTGCCAGCACCCGGGAGGGGGGCCAATATACGCAGTATTTT,CASTREGGQYTQYF
many,TRBJ1-3,TRBV3-1,NA,TGTGCCAGCAGCCACCAGAGCTCTGGAAACACCATATATTTT,CASSHQSSGNTIYF